The 21 T cell receptor beta chains in this list originate from one sample, sequenced in a study of blood T cells in healthy people across ages. A second 7 to 11 cycle PCR used barcoded and J-beta primers. TCRdb recomputed calls from the 5' RACE reads with MiXCR, one row per CDR3 protein. The data contain 850,000 to 1,100,000 distinct CDR3 sequences, 35% to 40% of them singletons. The specimen sequenced was blood. The receptors were gathered from a man in his late teens or twenties in good health.

This clonotype appeared many times. The gene calls are TRBV9 and TRBJ1-2; no firm D call. This CDR3 contains 13 residues. Germline V gene sequence: CDR1 SGDLS, CDR2 YYNGEE. Trimming shortened V by 3 bases and J by 5 bases, and 11 bases separated the two germline ends. The CDR3: CASSATAAYGYTF. In DNA, the CDR3 is TGTGCCAGCAGCGCTACAGCCGCGTATGGCTACACCTTC.

This clonotype appeared a few times. The rearrangement links TRBV28 to TRBJ1-1; 7 nucleotides align to TRBD1. Germline CDR1 MDHEN, CDR2 SYDVKM. V gave up 6 bases and J gave up 0 bases; unmatched junction bases: 10. The CDR3 spans 16 residues. The CDR3 protein is CASRPPGQRLNTEAFF. CDR3 nucleotides: TGTGCCAGCAGACCTCCGGGACAGCGGCTGAACACTGAAGCTTTCTTT.

This clonotype was seen ten or more times. The gene calls are TRBV20-1 and TRBJ2-7; possible D gene TRBD1, 5 bases. V was cut by 0 bases and J by 3 bases, with 12 bases left in between. This CDR3 has 14 residues. Per the germline V gene, CDR1 is DFQATT and CDR2 is SNEGSKA (reference sequence). CDR3 in amino acids: CSARESGSLYEQYF. The CDR3 DNA follows: TGCAGTGCTAGAGAGTCAGGGTCTCTCTACGAGCAGTACTTC.

This chain links TRBV14 with TRBJ1-1; 9 positions agree with TRBD1. The CDR3 has 17 residues. Germline loops: CDR1 SGHDN, CDR2 FVKESK. J was trimmed by 2 bases and V by 4 bases; bases with no gene match: 11. CDR3 residues: CASSPAGTGNINTEAFF. Here the CDR3 DNA reads TGTGCCAGCAGCCCCGCCGGGACAGGGAATATCAACACTGAAGCTTTCTTT. Based on the CDR3 plus reference TRBV14 and TRBJ1-1, the full variable domain is EAGVTQFPSHSVIEKGQTVTLRCDPISGHDNLYWYRRVMGKEIKFLLHFVKESKQDESGMPNNRFLAERTGGTYSTLKVQPAELEDSGVYFCASSPAGTGNINTEAFFGQGTRLTVV.

This clonotype was recorded a few times. This chain joins TRBV7-9 and TRBJ2-7; TRBD1 matches at 7 bases. V lost 5 bases and J lost 6; bases outside the gene matches: 19. The CDR3 totals 17 residues. Looked up from germline, CDR1 is SEHNR and CDR2 is FQNEAQ (reference sequence). The CDR3 loop reads CASSPNHLSTGIGEQYF. The CDR3 region has the DNA TGTGCCAGCAGCCCGAACCACCTATCGACAGGGATCGGCGAGCAGTACTTC.

This chain uses TRBV5-1 with TRBJ2-7, with 7 bases that match TRBD1. Germline CDR1 is SGHRS and CDR2 is YFSETQ. CDR3 length: 16 residues. J was trimmed by 0 bases and V by 0 bases; bases with no gene match: 6. The CDR3 spells CASSLGQGSGSYEQYF. CDR3 sequence (DNA): TGCGCCAGCAGCTTGGGACAGGGAAGTGGCTCCTACGAGCAGTACTTC.

This clonotype was counted ten times or more. This chain connects TRBV29-1 to TRBJ1-2; 10 positions match TRBD1. The V and J ends lost 5 bases and 7 bases, in that order; junction bases with no gene match: 7. Germline-derived CDR1 and CDR2 are SQVTM and ANQGSEA. This CDR3 comprises 13 residues. CDR3 sequence reads: CSVKTGGFGGYTF. DNA of the CDR3: TGCAGCGTTAAGACAGGGGGCTTTGGTGGCTACACCTTC.

The chain uses TRBV27 and TRBJ2-2; D is unclear. This CDR3 contains 15 residues. Deletions cut 6 bases from V and 6 bases from J, with 17 bases between. Germline-derived CDR1 and CDR2 are MNHEY and SMNVEV (reference sequence). The CDR3 reads CASSSRAGLAGELFF. The CDR3 DNA follows: TGTGCCAGCAGCTCACGAGCTGGTCTAGCCGGGGAGCTGTTTTTT.

The chain employs TRBV20-1 and TRBJ2-2; possibly TRBD2 for D (6 bases). The germline V gene encodes CDR1 DFQATT and CDR2 SNEGSKA (reference sequence). The CDR3 is made up of 15 amino acids. V lost 2 bases, J lost 2 bases, and 12 bases lay in between. CDR3 sequence: CSARISGDNTGELFF. DNA for the CDR3: TGCAGTGCTAGAATTTCGGGGGATAACACCGGGGAGCTGTTTTTT.

In this sample, this clonotype turned up a few times. The chain uses TRBV7-9 and TRBJ2-7, with D possibly matching TRBD2 (6 bases). V was trimmed by 7 bases and J by 0 bases, leaving 19 bases between them. Germline V CDR1 and CDR2: SEHNR, FQNEAQ (reference sequence). This CDR3 is 16 amino acids long. The CDR3 bases are TGTGCCAGCACTTCCATCGGGGGAGCCCCCTCCTACGAGCAGTACTTC. It translates to CASTSIGGAPSYEQYF.

This clonotype was seen once. The genes are TRBV7-9 and TRBJ1-2; TRBD1 aligns across 7 bases. Germline V CDR1 and CDR2: SEHNR, FQNEAQ (reference sequence). The CDR3 extends over 12 amino acids. V trimming: 4 bases; J trimming: 11 bases; junction bases outside the gene matches: 7. Here the CDR3 reads CASSSGTAAYTF. In nucleotides, the CDR3 is TGTGCCAGCAGCTCAGGGACAGCGGCGTACACCTTC.

This chain uses TRBV30 with TRBJ2-5; the D is unclear. V shed 0 bases and J shed 12 bases, with 14 bases lying between them. The germline gives CDR1 GTSNPN, CDR2 SVGIG (reference sequence). This CDR3 has 12 amino acids. This CDR3 is CAWSVISGVKYF. As DNA, the CDR3 is TGTGCCTGGAGTGTAATTAGTGGGGTCAAGTACTTC.

J is TRBJ2-5 and V is TRBV5-1; D gene ambiguous. CDR1 SGHRS and CDR2 YFSETQ come from the germline V gene. The CDR3 runs to 14 residues. V gave up 0 bases and J gave up 1 base, with 7 bases separating them. The CDR3 DNA reads TGCGCCAGCAGCTTGGTCACGCTCCAAGAGACCCAGTACTTC. Translated, it gives CASSLVTLQETQYF.

This chain links TRBV6-2 or TRBV6-3 with TRBJ1-1; a possible D gene is TRBD1 (5 bases). The ends were cut back, 5 bases at V and 5 bases at J, with 18 bases in the middle. Germline assignment: CDR1 MNHEY and CDR2 SVGEGT. The CDR3 spans 15 residues. The CDR3 reads CASSDRAAGRTEAFF. Written as DNA, the CDR3 is TGTGCCAGCAGTGACCGGGCCGCGGGGCGGACTGAAGCTTTCTTT.

The CDR3: CASSAGQGTQPQHF. The CDR3 nucleotides are TGTGCCAGCAGTGCGGGACAGGGGACTCAGCCCCAGCATTTT. The V gene is TRBV28, the J gene TRBJ1-5, with 10 positions matching TRBD1. This CDR3 contains 14 residues. The germline gives CDR1 MDHEN, CDR2 SYDVKM. Trimming cost V 5 bases and J 6 bases; bases outside gene matches: 4.

Only a few counts were recorded for this clonotype. CDR3 region: CASRPRDRGPNYGYTF. CDR3 nucleotides: TGTGCCAGCAGACCCCGGGACAGGGGTCCAAACTATGGCTACACCTTC. V gene TRBV12-3 or TRBV12-4 combines with J gene TRBJ1-2; TRBD1 matches 10 bases. Unmatched junction bases numbered 9, after V lost 6 bases and J lost 2 bases. This CDR3 has 16 residues.

This clonotype occurred a few times. The J gene is TRBJ1-4, the V gene TRBV29-1; D perhaps matches TRBD1 (6 bases). This CDR3 comprises 15 residues. Trimming left V 5 bases short and J 2 bases short, with 15 bases between. CDR1 SQVTM and CDR2 ANQGSEA come from the germline V gene. CDR3 residues: CSVIGLDSTNEKLFF. The DNA of the CDR3 is TGCAGCGTTATAGGTTTGGACAGCACTAATGAAAAACTGTTTTTT.

V usage is TRBV15 and J usage is TRBJ2-7, with 10 nucleotides matching TRBD2. The V and J ends lost 3 bases and 4 bases, in that order; junction bases with no gene match: 3. The CDR3 contains 14 residues. CDR1 LNHNV and CDR2 YYDKDF come from the germline V gene (reference sequence). The CDR3 coding sequence is TGTGCCACCAGCAGTAGACTAGCGGGTTACGAGCAGTACTTC. The encoded protein is CATSSRLAGYEQYF.

The rearrangement joins TRBV2 to TRBJ1-5, with 11 bases fitting TRBD1. CDR3 size: 18 residues. The germline gives CDR1 SNHLY, CDR2 FYNNEI. V shed 4 bases and J 4 bases; nucleotides not matched to a gene: 12. CDR3 coding DNA: TGTGCCAGCAGTGCCCCGGGACAGGGGGGCAAGTGGAATCAGCCCCAGCATTTT. Encoded protein: CASSAPGQGGKWNQPQHF.

At least ten counts were recorded for this clonotype. Compared with germline, one end of the junction differs, possibly owing to a read error. This chain connects TRBV5-1 to TRBJ2-1; D is undetermined. Germline V gene data show CDR1 as SGHRS and CDR2 as YFSETQ. CDR3 length: 14 amino acids. Written as DNA, the CDR3 is TGCGCCAGCAGCTTGGCGTCCCCCTATAATGAGCAGTTCTTC. Protein product: CASSLASPYNEQFF.

V is TRBV7-9 and J is TRBJ2-7; perhaps TRBD1 as D (5 bases). The CDR3 contains 15 residues. Germline-derived CDR1 and CDR2 are SEHNR and FQNEAQ (reference sequence). With 5 bases removed from V and 5 bases from J, the gap between germline ends came to 19 bases. The CDR3 loop reads CASSPTNRNSHEQYF. The CDR3 DNA reads TGTGCCAGCAGCCCAACAAACAGGAATTCCCACGAGCAGTACTTC.